Listed below are T cell receptor beta chains from one sample, sequenced in a study of blood T cells in healthy people across ages. MiXCR, run by TCRdb on the 5' RACE reads, gives a single entry per CDR3 protein. The data hold 1,500,000 or so distinct CDR3 sequences, with under 55% observed a single time. The source material was blood. These receptor sequences come from a woman aged 18 to 35 in good health. CDR3s include the opening cysteine and the closing phenylalanine or tryptophan. The D gene is left open where the match is weak. Where a row states a size, it is once, few, many or the class of an expanded clone; other rows omit it.

J: TRBJ2-7; D: -; V: TRBV12-3/TRBV12-4; size: few; DNA: TGTGCCAGCCGCTCGACCCGTCTTCTAGGGGGGGAAACCTACGAGCAGTACTTC; CDR3: CASRSTRLLGGETYEQYF
J: TRBJ1-5; D: -; V: TRBV6-1; size: few; DNA: TGTGCCAGCAGTGAAGTGGGCAGCCTTAGCAATCAGCCCCAGCATTTT; CDR3: CASSEVGSLSNQPQHF
J: TRBJ1-6; D: -; V: TRBV25-1; size: once; DNA: TGTGCCAGCAGTGAATATCAAGGCGGGGATTCACCCCTCCACTTT; CDR3: CASSEYQGGDSPLHF
J: TRBJ2-5; D: TRBD2; V: TRBV12-3/TRBV12-4; size: many; DNA: TGTGCCAGCAGTCCTAGCGGGGGGGAGACCCAGTACTTC; CDR3: CASSPSGGETQYF
J: TRBJ2-7; D: -; V: TRBV27; size: -; DNA: TGTGCCAGCAGTTTCCGAGGGACCAACTCCTACGAGCAGTACTTC; CDR3: CASSFRGTNSYEQYF
J: TRBJ2-4; D: -; V: TRBV28; size: once; DNA: TGTGCCAGCAGTTTCGGACAGAAACTAGCCAAAAACATTCAGTACTTC; CDR3: CASSFGQKLAKNIQYF
J: TRBJ2-7; D: TRBD2; V: TRBV20-1; size: -; DNA: TGCAGTGCTAGACCGCCTGCGGGAGGTTCCTACGAGCAGTACTTC; CDR3: CSARPPAGGSYEQYF
J: TRBJ2-6; D: -; V: TRBV24-1; size: -; DNA: TGTGCCACCGACTCTGGGGCCAACGTCCTGACTTTC; CDR3: CATDSGANVLTF
J: TRBJ2-7; D: -; V: TRBV10-3; size: -; DNA: TGTGCCATCAGTGAGTCGAGCCAGGGTCCCTACGAGCAGTACTTC; CDR3: CAISESSQGPYEQYF
J: TRBJ2-7; D: -; V: TRBV6-2/TRBV6-3; size: once; DNA: TGTGCCAGCAGTACCACGGGCTACTCGACCTACGAGCAGTACTTC; CDR3: CASSTTGYSTYEQYF
J: TRBJ2-1; D: TRBD1; V: TRBV6-5; size: -; DNA: TGTGCCAGCAGAAAACGGACAGGGTTCTCTAAGGAGCAGTTCTTC; CDR3: CASRKRTGFSKEQFF
J: TRBJ2-7; D: -; V: TRBV6-5; size: -; DNA: TGTGCCAGCAGTTACTCCACCGGGAGCGAGCAGTACTTC; CDR3: CASSYSTGSEQYF
J: TRBJ1-2; D: TRBD1; V: TRBV24-1; size: few; DNA: TGTGCCACCAGTTCGGGGTCAACAGGGGGCTATGGCTACACCTTC; CDR3: CATSSGSTGGYGYTF
J: TRBJ2-5; D: -; V: TRBV29-1; size: -; DNA: TGCAACGTTGAACGGGACAACCAAGGGACCCAGTACTTC; CDR3: CNVERDNQGTQYF
J: TRBJ2-7; D: TRBD2; V: TRBV18; size: -; DNA: TGTGCCAGCTCACCAGGGACTAGCGGGACTAACAATGAGCAGTACTTC; CDR3: CASSPGTSGTNNEQYF
J: TRBJ2-5; D: -; V: TRBV28; size: few; DNA: TGTGCCAGCAGTTTTTACTCCGCTAGCGAGAGAGAGACCCAGTACTTC; CDR3: CASSFYSASERETQYF
J: TRBJ2-7; D: TRBD1; V: TRBV6-2/TRBV6-3; size: -; DNA: TGTGCCAGCAGAGACACGGGACAGGGCCTGTACGAGCAGTACTTC; CDR3: CASRDTGQGLYEQYF
J: TRBJ2-1; D: -; V: TRBV11-2; size: -; DNA: TGTGCCAGCAACTCGAGCGGACCTGGCGAGGAGCAGTTCTTC; CDR3: CASNSSGPGEEQFF
J: TRBJ2-7; D: TRBD1; V: TRBV29-1; size: -; DNA: TGCAGCGTTGGAGCTCTCGGACAGGGGGCCCGCTACAATGAGCAGTACTTC; CDR3: CSVGALGQGARYNEQYF
J: TRBJ2-3; D: TRBD2; V: TRBV29-1; size: few; DNA: TGCAGCGTTGACGGGCGGGGGGGCGGAGATACGCAGTATTTT; CDR3: CSVDGRGGGDTQYF
J: TRBJ2-7; D: -; V: TRBV5-1; size: -; DNA: TGCGCCAGCAGTAGAGACTCGCGACCAACGTCCTACAATGAGCAGTACTTC; CDR3: CASSRDSRPTSYNEQYF
J: TRBJ2-7; D: TRBD2; V: TRBV9; size: -; DNA: TGTGCCAGCAGCCCAGGACTAGCGGGAGGTCTAAGAGAGCAGTACTTC; CDR3: CASSPGLAGGLREQYF
J: TRBJ2-2; D: -; V: TRBV4-2; size: few; DNA: TGTGCCAGCAGTCAGCAGGGTTATGGAGCCGGGGAGCTGTTTTTT; CDR3: CASSQQGYGAGELFF
J: TRBJ2-5; D: -; V: TRBV20-1; size: -; DNA: TGCAGTGCGGGGGTGCCACCGAGGACCCAGTACTTC; CDR3: CSAGVPPRTQYF
J: TRBJ2-1; D: -; V: TRBV7-9; size: -; DNA: TGTGCCAGCAGCTTAGTAGCAGGTGCCTACGAGCAGTTCTTC; CDR3: CASSLVAGAYEQFF
J: TRBJ2-3; D: TRBD1; V: TRBV29-1; size: once; DNA: TGCAGCGTTGTTGACAGGGGGCGAGCAGATACGCAGTATTTT; CDR3: CSVVDRGRADTQYF
J: TRBJ2-7; D: TRBD2; V: TRBV29-1; size: many; DNA: TGCAGCGTCGCCTCTTTACTAGCGGGCGGTTCCTACGAGCAGTACTTC; CDR3: CSVASLLAGGSYEQYF
J: TRBJ2-7; D: -; V: TRBV28; size: few; DNA: TGTGCCAGCAGCTCGGGGGGCCGGGGAAACTACGAGCAGTACTTC; CDR3: CASSSGGRGNYEQYF
J: TRBJ1-5; D: -; V: TRBV19; size: -; DNA: TGTGCCAGTAGCCCGGCCGGACAGTGGAATCAGCCCCAGCATTTT; CDR3: CASSPAGQWNQPQHF
J: TRBJ2-3; D: -; V: TRBV2; size: few; DNA: TGTGCCAGCAGTGAACTAGCTAAGACAGATACGCAGTATTTT; CDR3: CASSELAKTDTQYF
J: TRBJ2-7; D: -; V: TRBV10-3; size: many; DNA: TGTGCCATCAGTGTTACAGGGTCCTACGAGCAGTACTTC; CDR3: CAISVTGSYEQYF
J: TRBJ2-2; D: TRBD2; V: TRBV3-1; size: -; DNA: TGTGCCAGCAGCCGCCAGACTAGCGGGGGGCCTAATCCCGGGGAGCTGTTTTTT; CDR3: CASSRQTSGGPNPGELFF
J: TRBJ2-1; D: -; V: TRBV30; size: -; DNA: TGTGCCTGGAGTGTCAGGGGCGCCAGGGACAATGAGCAGTTCTTC; CDR3: CAWSVRGARDNEQFF
J: TRBJ2-1; D: TRBD1; V: TRBV6-5; size: -; DNA: TGTGCCAGCAGCCGGGACAGGGTCCATGAGCAGTTCTTC; CDR3: CASSRDRVHEQFF
J: TRBJ2-1; D: TRBD2; V: TRBV30; size: -; DNA: TGTGCCTGTTCGGGACTAGCGACACACAATGAGCAGTTCTTC; CDR3: CACSGLATHNEQFF
J: TRBJ2-3; D: TRBD2; V: TRBV6-5; size: many; DNA: TGTGCCAGCAGCGGGGGGGCAGCTAAGCCGCAGTATTTT; CDR3: CASSGGAAKPQYF
J: TRBJ2-1; D: TRBD2; V: TRBV12-3/TRBV12-4; size: -; DNA: TGTGCCAGCAGATCCCTAGCGGGCTTATATTACAATGAGCAGTTCTTC; CDR3: CASRSLAGLYYNEQFF
J: TRBJ2-7; D: -; V: TRBV28; size: few; DNA: TGTGCCAGCAGTTTCCAAACCTACGAGCAGTACTTC; CDR3: CASSFQTYEQYF
J: TRBJ2-1; D: -; V: TRBV6-2/TRBV6-3; size: -; DNA: TGTGCCAGCAGTTCCCAGCGGGCGCGGCATCCCTACAATGAGCAGTTCTTC; CDR3: CASSSQRARHPYNEQFF
J: TRBJ2-2; D: -; V: TRBV27; size: -; DNA: TGTGCCAGCAGTTTAAGAGGTGACCCGGGGAGGAACACCGGGGAGCTGTTTTTT; CDR3: CASSLRGDPGRNTGELFF
J: TRBJ1-5; D: -; V: TRBV4-1; size: -; DNA: TGCGCCAGCAGCCAGTGGCCGGGGGAATTTAGCAATCAGCCCCAGCATTTT; CDR3: CASSQWPGEFSNQPQHF
J: TRBJ1-3; D: TRBD1; V: TRBV28; size: -; DNA: TGTGCCACAACCGCTAGGACAGGGGTCCGAAACACCATATATTTT; CDR3: CATTARTGVRNTIYF
J: TRBJ1-5; D: -; V: TRBV12-3/TRBV12-4; size: -; DNA: TGTGCCAGCAGTTTAAGTCTAGGGACTGGGGTTTCATATCAGCCCCAGCATTTT; CDR3: CASSLSLGTGVSYQPQHF
J: TRBJ1-1; D: -; V: TRBV6-5; size: -; DNA: TGTGCCAGCAGCTGGAACAGGGAGGTGACTGAAGCTTTCTTT; CDR3: CASSWNREVTEAFF
J: TRBJ2-2; D: -; V: TRBV20-1; size: many; DNA: TGCAGTGCTAGAAATCCGAGTTCCGGGAACACCGGGGAGCTGTTTTTT; CDR3: CSARNPSSGNTGELFF
J: TRBJ1-2; D: -; V: TRBV18; size: -; DNA: TGTGCCAGCTCACCACAGCCACGCGAGGGTAATAACAACTATGGCTACACCTTC; CDR3: CASSPQPREGNNNYGYTF
J: TRBJ2-1; D: -; V: TRBV20-1; size: -; DNA: TGCAGTGCTAGAGGGGCAACTGTGTTCTACAATGAGCAGTTCTTC; CDR3: CSARGATVFYNEQFF
J: TRBJ1-5; D: TRBD1; V: TRBV20-1; size: -; DNA: TGCAGTGCTAGGGCTTGGACAGGGATGTCCAATCAGCCCCAGCATTTT; CDR3: CSARAWTGMSNQPQHF
J: TRBJ2-1; D: -; V: TRBV7-9; size: -; DNA: TGTGCCAGCAGCGAAAGCCCGGGGTTCTCCTACAATGAGCAGTTCTTC; CDR3: CASSESPGFSYNEQFF
J: TRBJ2-7; D: -; V: TRBV27; size: -; DNA: TGTGCCAGCAGTTTATCTAGCAGAGGCTCCTACAATGAGCAGTACTTC; CDR3: CASSLSSRGSYNEQYF